The 27 T cell receptor beta chains listed next were all sequenced from one sample in a study of neoadjuvant anti-PD-1 for oral cavity cancer (dated by TCRdb to the early 2020s). Library preparation used the immunoSEQ multiplex PCR assay. The source is immuneACCESS, and TCRdb retained only in-frame sequences with V and J called. Part of the clones is not carried over; for the studies checked, unresolved V genes explain less than half of this, and the remainder is unexplained. Across this sample there are over 13,000 clones, with nearly 75% seen only once. The ten largest clones capture 2% to 2.5% of the sample. Reading the label with the study, this specimen's time point is: after neoadjuvant nivolumab, at surgical resection. Here the sequenced sample was PBMCs, taken after nivolumab (anti-PD-1) treatment. Receptors were obtained from a person aged 35-79 years with oral cavity squamous cell carcinoma.

V usage is TRBV25-1 and J usage is TRBJ1-1, with 9 bases aligning to TRBD1. Germline CDR1 is MGHDK and CDR2 is SYGVNS. The CDR3 spans 14 residues. V dropped 1 base and J dropped 8; count of bases not matched to a gene: 5. CDR3 in DNA: TGTGCCAGCAGTGAATTTAGGGGGACAGGGGAAGCTTTCTTT. It encodes CASSEFRGTGEAFF.

The genes are TRBV27 and TRBJ1-1, with D perhaps matching TRBD1 (5 bases). The germline V gene has CDR1 MNHEY and CDR2 SMNVEV (reference sequence). V dropped 2 bases and J dropped 5 bases, with 12 bases sitting between them. This CDR3 has 14 residues. The CDR3 here is CASSLRGGQTEAFF. CDR3 coding DNA: TGTGCCAGCAGTTTAAGGGGCGGTCAGACTGAAGCTTTCTTT.

J is TRBJ2-5 and V is TRBV18, with D tentatively TRBD1 or TRBD2 (5 bases each). Germline V gives CDR1 KGHSH, CDR2 LQKENI. The CDR3 loop spans 15 amino acids. The V gene lost 3 bases and the J gene lost 1 base, with 12 bases spanning the gap. DNA of the CDR3: TGTGCCAGCTCACCCTTCGAGGGGTTCCAAGAGACCCAGTACTTC. Its translation is CASSPFEGFQETQYF.

The chain has TRBV14 and TRBJ2-3; 8 bases fit TRBD2. The V gene end was trimmed by 5 bases and the J gene end by 11 bases; junction bases not matched to a gene: 9. Germline V CDR1 and CDR2: SGHDN, FVKESK. The CDR3 consists of 13 residues. The CDR3 loop is CASSNSGSGRQYF. The DNA of the CDR3 is TGTGCCAGCAGCAACAGCGGGAGCGGGCGGCAGTATTTT.

The gene calls are TRBV13 and TRBJ2-1; the match to TRBD2 covers 9 bases. CDR3 length equals 17 residues. The junction had 8 bases not matched to a gene; V was cut back by 0 bases and J by 5 bases. Germline-derived CDR1 and CDR2 are PRHDT and FYEKMQ (reference sequence). As DNA, the CDR3 is TGTGCCAGCAGCTTAGGGCGGGAGGGCCTAATTAACAATGAGCAGTTCTTC. Amino acid sequence: CASSLGREGLINNEQFF.

The chain employs TRBV5-6 and TRBJ2-2; TRBD2 might be the D (5 bases). The ends were cut back, 0 bases at V and 3 bases at J, with 9 bases in the middle. The CDR3 contains 15 residues. In germline, CDR1 is SGHDT, CDR2 YYEEEE. For the CDR3, the DNA is TGTGCCAGCAGCTTGGCGGGATTGGACACCGGGGAGCTGTTTTTT. It codes for CASSLAGLDTGELFF.

The J gene is TRBJ1-2, the V gene TRBV7-2; 9 bases are shared with TRBD1. After removal of 6 bases from V and 2 bases from J, the junction contained 10 bases not matched to a gene. Germline CDR1 and CDR2: SGHTA and FQGNSA. The CDR3 sequence is 16 residues long. CDR3 DNA sequence: TGTGCCAGCAGTCAAGCCCCGGGACAGGGAAACTATGGCTACACCTTC. Translation gives CASSQAPGQGNYGYTF.

The chain combines TRBV11-3 with TRBJ1-1; TRBD1 matches 7 bases. The CDR3 has 13 amino acids. Germline CDR1 reads SGHNT; CDR2 reads YENEEA. J gave up 6 bases and V 5 bases, and 6 bases lay outside the gene matches. This CDR3 reads CASSKTGSPEAFF. The CDR3 coding sequence is TGTGCCAGCAGCAAGACAGGGTCCCCTGAAGCTTTCTTT.

This rearrangement joins TRBV5-1 to TRBJ1-1; possibly TRBD1 for D (6 bases). CDR3 length: 16 amino acids. Germline V gene sequence: CDR1 SGHRS, CDR2 YFSETQ. V dropped 4 bases and J dropped 4 bases, with 20 bases sitting between them. CDR3 in amino acids: CASSARDTTGGTEAFF. CDR3 DNA sequence: TGCGCCAGCAGCGCCCGGGACACTACTGGGGGCACTGAAGCTTTCTTT.

The chain is built from TRBV5-4 and TRBJ2-3; 7 nucleotides line up with TRBD2. J lost 1 base, V lost 6 bases, and 8 bases had no gene match. CDR1 SGHNT and CDR2 YYREEE come from the germline V gene (reference sequence). This CDR3 is built from 15 residues. Here the CDR3 reads CASTVGLAGTDTQYF. In DNA form, the CDR3 reads TGTGCCAGCACCGTGGGCCTAGCGGGCACAGATACGCAGTATTTT. The full variable domain, in which reference TRBV5-4 and TRBJ2-3 provide the parts outside the CDR3, is ETGVTQSPTHLIKTRGQQVTLRCSSQSGHNTVSWYQQALGQGPQFIFQYYREEENGRGNFPPRFSGLQFPNYSSELNVNALELDDSALYLCASTVGLAGTDTQYFGPGTRLTVL.

This sequence joins TRBV19 and TRBJ1-5; tentatively, D is TRBD1 (5 bases). The CDR3 spans 16 residues. CDR1 LNHDA and CDR2 SQIVND come from the germline V gene (reference sequence). Trimming removed 1 base at V and 2 bases at J, with 12 bases between. This CDR3 reads CASSIGRGKGNQPQHF. The CDR3 DNA is TGTGCCAGTAGTATAGGCCGGGGGAAGGGCAATCAGCCCCAGCATTTT.

CDR3 sequence (DNA): TGTGCCAGCAACCGAGGGGGGTACACTGAAGCTTTCTTT. Its translation: CASNRGGYTEAFF. The chain is built from TRBV25-1 and TRBJ1-1, with D possibly TRBD1 on 6 matching bases. With 7 bases removed from V and 3 bases from J, the gap between germline ends came to 12 bases. Germline assignment: CDR1 MGHDK and CDR2 SYGVNS. CDR3 length: 13 amino acids.

This clone has just a few counts. CDR3 in DNA: TGTGCCAGCAGCGTAGAACTAGCGGGAGGGCCGAGGCCCGGGGAGCTGTTTTTT. It codes for CASSVELAGGPRPGELFF. The chain joins TRBV9 to TRBJ2-2, with TRBD2 matching over 13 bases. Germline loops: CDR1 SGDLS, CDR2 YYNGEE. Trimming at V came to 0 bases and at J to 6 bases, leaving 8 bases not matched to a gene. CDR3 length equals 18 residues.

The chain recombines TRBV11-3 with TRBJ2-6, with D unresolved. This CDR3 is 12 amino acids long. CDR1 is SGHNT, CDR2 YENEEA, per germline. V lost 5 bases and J 11 bases, leaving 10 bases between the germline ends. For the CDR3, the DNA is TGTGCCAGCAGCCCCGAAAGCGACGTCCTGACTTTC. This gives the protein CASSPESDVLTF.

The chain has TRBV30 and TRBJ1-3; D is unclear. The CDR3 sequence is 11 residues long. CDR1 GTSNPN and CDR2 SVGIG come from the germline V gene (reference sequence). Trimming removed 4 bases from V and 3 bases from J, with 4 bases in between. Written as DNA, the CDR3 is TGTGCCTGGATAATTGGAAACACCATATATTTT. This translates into CAWIIGNTIYF.

The chain joins TRBV18 to TRBJ1-2; a weak D match, TRBD1 (6 bases). There are 15 residues in the CDR3. Germline CDR1 reads KGHSH; CDR2 reads LQKENI. V gave up 3 bases and J gave up 4 bases, with 15 bases separating them. CDR3 nucleotides: TGTGCCAGCTCACCCCTACAGGGAACTATCTATGGCTACACCTTC. Its translation: CASSPLQGTIYGYTF.

The chain carries TRBV4-1 and TRBJ2-1; no definite D call. The CDR3 runs 13 residues. With 2 bases removed from V and 9 bases from J, the gap between germline ends came to 11 bases. Germline CDR1 is MGHRA and CDR2 is YSYEKL. CDR3 nucleotides: TGCGCCAGCAGCCAAACTCGGAGCAGTGAGCAGTTCTTC. This sequence encodes CASSQTRSSEQFF.

CDR3 bases: TGTGCCAGCAGTGAATATAGACTAGCGAGCACAGATACGCAGTATTTT. Its protein product is CASSEYRLASTDTQYF. V is TRBV25-1 and J is TRBJ2-3, with 8 bases matching TRBD2. The ends lost 0 bases at V and 0 bases at J; junction bases unmatched: 2. The CDR3 consists of 16 residues. From germline, CDR1 is MGHDK and CDR2 SYGVNS.

J is TRBJ2-6 and V is TRBV7-8; 7 bases fit TRBD2. Germline loops: CDR1 SGHVS, CDR2 FQNEAQ. Trimming at V came to 3 bases and at J to 0 bases, leaving 8 bases not matched to a gene. This CDR3 comprises 18 residues. The CDR3 DNA reads TGTGCCAGCAGCTTCACTCAGGGACTACACTCTGGGGCCAACGTCCTGACTTTC. Translated: CASSFTQGLHSGANVLTF.

The genes are TRBV10-3 and TRBJ2-1; TRBD2 matches 8 bases. V lost 8 bases and J lost 6; bases outside the gene matches: 9. This CDR3 has 14 amino acids. The germline gives CDR1 ENHRY, CDR2 SYGVKD. The CDR3 protein is CAIQKAGGFNEQFF. DNA of the CDR3: TGTGCCATCCAGAAGGCGGGAGGTTTCAATGAGCAGTTCTTC.

This clone was seen a few times. The chain is built from TRBV6-4 and TRBJ1-5, with D maybe TRBD1 (6 bases). Trimming left V 2 bases short and J 1 base short, with 6 bases between. Germline V gene lookup returns CDR1 MRHNA and CDR2 SNTAGT. The CDR3 consists of 14 residues. CDR3 DNA: TGTGCCAGCAGTGACAGGGGGAGCAATCAGCCCCAGCATTTT. It translates to CASSDRGSNQPQHF.

This chain links TRBV27 with TRBJ2-1; 11 bases align to TRBD2. V dropped 1 base and J dropped 8; count of bases not matched to a gene: 16. In germline, CDR1 is MNHEY, CDR2 SMNVEV (reference sequence). This CDR3 has 19 residues. The CDR3 sequence: CASSLWGRTSGPPGDEQFF. CDR3 bases: TGTGCCAGCAGTTTATGGGGCCGGACTAGCGGGCCCCCGGGGGATGAGCAGTTCTTC.

The chain uses TRBV28 and TRBJ2-1; 9 nucleotides match TRBD2. The trim removed 1 base at V and 3 bases at J, leaving 7 bases unmatched. Per germline, CDR1 MDHEN and CDR2 SYDVKM. The CDR3 runs 17 residues. The CDR3 bases are TGTGCCAGCAGTTTATTGTTGAGACTAGCGGTCTACAATGAGCAGTTCTTC. This sequence encodes CASSLLLRLAVYNEQFF.

The chain couples TRBV10-2 to TRBJ2-4; TRBD2 aligns across 7 bases. The germline CDR1 and CDR2 sequences are WSHSY and SAAADI. This CDR3 is built from 16 residues. V shed 5 bases, J shed 3 bases, and the junction held 10 bases outside the gene matches. CDR3 protein: CASSTLGGRVKNIQYF. The CDR3 nucleotides read TGCGCCAGCAGTACCCTTGGTGGGAGGGTCAAAAACATTCAGTACTTC.

This clone was counted a few times. The V gene is TRBV6-1, the J gene TRBJ1-2; the D gene is possibly TRBD1 (5 bases). This CDR3 contains 14 residues. CDR1 is MNHNS and CDR2 is SASEGT in the germline V gene. Between the trimmed V and J ends, which lost 5 bases and 8 bases, there was a span of 18 bases. The CDR3 region is CASSPILRGGGYTF. The CDR3 region has the DNA TGTGCCAGCAGTCCCATCCTCCGGGGGGGAGGCTACACCTTC.

V gene TRBV4-1 combines with J gene TRBJ1-4, with TRBD1 as a possible D gene (6 bases). The length of the CDR3 is 16 residues. The ends were cut back, 1 base at V and 4 bases at J, with 13 bases in the middle. The germline gives CDR1 MGHRA, CDR2 YSYEKL. CDR3 amino acids: CASSQVGRQVNEKLFF. Written as DNA, the CDR3 is TGCGCCAGCAGCCAAGTCGGGAGACAGGTTAATGAAAAACTGTTTTTT.

This rearrangement joins TRBV9 to TRBJ1-5, with TRBD1 matching over 7 bases. The CDR3 sequence is 14 residues long. The V and J ends lost 3 bases and 7 bases, in that order; junction bases with no gene match: 7. Germline values: CDR1 SGDLS, CDR2 YYNGEE. This CDR3 reads CASSAQGVEQPQHF. The CDR3 DNA reads TGTGCCAGCAGCGCCCAGGGGGTAGAGCAGCCCCAGCATTTT.